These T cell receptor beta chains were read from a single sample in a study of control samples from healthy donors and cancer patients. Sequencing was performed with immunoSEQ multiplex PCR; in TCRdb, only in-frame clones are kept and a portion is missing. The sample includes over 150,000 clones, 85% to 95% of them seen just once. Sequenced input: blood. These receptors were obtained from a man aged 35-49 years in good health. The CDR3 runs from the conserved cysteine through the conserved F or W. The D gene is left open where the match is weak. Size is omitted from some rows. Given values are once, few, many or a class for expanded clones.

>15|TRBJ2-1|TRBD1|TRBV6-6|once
CASSNPGQGSNEQFF
TGTGCCAGCAGTAATCCGGGACAGGGATCAAATGAGCAGTTCTTC
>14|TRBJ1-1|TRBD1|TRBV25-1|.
CASSDWTGNTEAFF
TGTGCCAGCAGTGACTGGACAGGGAACACTGAAGCTTTCTTT
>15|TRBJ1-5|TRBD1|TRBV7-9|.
CASSLSGTADQPQHF
TGTGCCAGCAGCTTATCCGGGACAGCCGATCAGCCCCAGCATTTT
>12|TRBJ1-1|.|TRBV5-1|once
CASSLRPGEAFF
TGCGCCAGCAGCTTGCGTCCAGGGGAAGCTTTCTTT
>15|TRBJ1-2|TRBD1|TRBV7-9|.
CASSPWTGEGEGYTF
TGTGCCAGCAGCCCCTGGACAGGGGAAGGTGAAGGCTACACCTTC
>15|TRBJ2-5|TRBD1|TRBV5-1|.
CASSLGEGGRETQYF
TGCGCCAGCAGCTTGGGTGAAGGGGGCAGGGAGACCCAGTACTTC
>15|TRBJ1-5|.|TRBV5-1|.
CASSLGGGSNQPQHF
TGCGCCAGCAGCTTGGGGGGCGGCAGCAATCAGCCCCAGCATTTT
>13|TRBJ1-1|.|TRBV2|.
CASTRGVGSEAFF
TGTGCCAGCACTCGAGGGGTTGGCTCTGAAGCTTTCTTT
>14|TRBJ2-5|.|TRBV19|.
CASSSSTLQETQYF
TGTGCCAGTTCCTCCTCGACCCTCCAAGAGACCCAGTACTTC
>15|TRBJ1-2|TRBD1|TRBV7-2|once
CASSLVPGGDYGYTF
TGTGCCAGCAGCTTAGTTCCAGGGGGCGACTATGGCTACACCTTC
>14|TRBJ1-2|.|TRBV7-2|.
CASSFAGKIGGYTF
TGTGCCAGCAGCTTCGCCGGGAAGATTGGTGGCTACACCTTC
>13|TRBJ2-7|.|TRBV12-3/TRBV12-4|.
CASSFSGTYEQYF
TGTGCCAGCAGTTTCTCCGGAACCTACGAGCAGTACTTC
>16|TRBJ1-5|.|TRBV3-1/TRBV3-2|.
CASSQGRGLLFQPQHF
TGTGCCAGCAGCCAAGGAAGAGGGCTATTGTTTCAGCCCCAGCATTTT
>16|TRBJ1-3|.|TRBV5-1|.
CASSLGQGQAGNTIYF
TGCGCCAGCAGCTTGGGCCAGGGACAAGCTGGAAACACCATATATTTT
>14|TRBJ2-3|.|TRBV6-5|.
CASRRDRTENTQYF
TGTGCCAGCAGACGCGACCGGACCGAGAATACGCAGTATTTT
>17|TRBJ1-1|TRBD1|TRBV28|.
CASSSSWDRTKNTEAFF
TGTGCCAGCAGTTCCTCCTGGGACAGGACCAAGAACACTGAAGCTTTCTTT
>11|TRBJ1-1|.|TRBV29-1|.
CSENVRSEAFF
TGCAGCGAGAATGTTCGGAGTGAAGCTTTCTTT
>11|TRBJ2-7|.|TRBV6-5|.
CASSQGNEQYF
TGTGCCAGCAGTCAGGGGAACGAGCAGTACTTC
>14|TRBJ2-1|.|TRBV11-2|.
CASSPRPLDNEQFF
TGTGCCAGCAGCCCTAGACCCCTAGACAATGAGCAGTTCTTC
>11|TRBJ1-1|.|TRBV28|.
CAARGDTEAFF
TGTGCCGCGAGGGGGGACACTGAAGCTTTCTTT
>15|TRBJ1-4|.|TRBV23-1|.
CASSQTSLHYEKLFF
TGCGCCAGCAGTCAGACCTCCCTACATTATGAAAAACTGTTTTTT
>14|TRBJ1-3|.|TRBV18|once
CASSPYPPGGTIYF
TGTGCCAGCTCACCGTATCCGCCGGGGGGCACCATATATTTT
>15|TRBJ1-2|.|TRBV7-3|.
CASGSPFKADYGYTF
TGTGCCAGCGGCAGCCCCTTCAAGGCGGACTATGGCTACACCTTC
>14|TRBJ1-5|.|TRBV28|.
CATTRGGFSGPQHF
TGTGCCACCACCCGGGGCGGATTCTCGGGACCCCAGCATTTT
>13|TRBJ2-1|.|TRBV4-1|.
CASSLSSYNEQFF
TGCGCCAGCAGCCTCAGCTCCTACAATGAGCAGTTCTTC
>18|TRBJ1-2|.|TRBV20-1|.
CSASPLYLVGTPNYGYTF
TGCAGTGCTAGTCCCTTGTATTTGGTTGGGACTCCAAACTATGGCTACACCTTC
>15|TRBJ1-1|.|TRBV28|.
CASSLQGGRLNGAFF
TGTGCCAGCAGTTTACAGGGAGGCCGATTGAACGGAGCTTTCTTT